A single sample is the source of the 6 T cell receptor beta chains below, sequenced in a study of cytomegalovirus exposure and HLA in healthy donors. PCR used 60 Vbeta primers and 13 Jbeta primers. Using immunoSEQ multiplex PCR, the repertoire was profiled, and TCRdb retains in-frame clones only, with some absent. The repertoire holds approximately 120,000 clones, around 73% seen once, with about 8.4% in the top ten. The sample was PBMCs. Receptors were obtained from a man aged 35 to 55 in good health and CMV-seronegative.

The chain combines TRBV7-2 with TRBJ2-2; D is ambiguous. Germline V CDR1 and CDR2: SGHTA, FQGNSA. The CDR3 is made up of 14 amino acids. V gave up 6 bases and J gave up 4 bases, with 12 bases separating them. The CDR3: CASRIRSGTGELFF. CDR3 nucleotides: TGTGCCAGCAGAATAAGATCGGGCACCGGGGAGCTGTTTTTT.

The chain couples TRBV4-3 to TRBJ1-5; 7 bases line up with TRBD1. J was trimmed by 7 bases and V by 5 bases; bases with no gene match: 8. Germline values: CDR1 LGHNA, CDR2 YSLEER. This CDR3 comprises 14 residues. The CDR3 is CASSTHRGRQPQHF. The CDR3 nucleotides are TGCGCCAGCAGCACACACAGGGGAAGGCAGCCCCAGCATTTT.

As for this clone: This sample includes further DNA sequences coding for the same CDR3. V gene TRBV29-1 combines with J gene TRBJ2-3; TRBD2 matches 12 bases. J gave up 0 bases and V 0 bases, and 4 bases lay outside the gene matches. Germline CDR1 reads SQVTM; CDR2 reads ANQGSEA. The CDR3 is 17 residues long. The CDR3 DNA sequence: TGCAGCGTTGAAGATGGGGGACTAGCGGGTAGCACAGATACGCAGTATTTT. Translation gives CSVEDGGLAGSTDTQYF.

The chain employs TRBV6-4 and TRBJ2-3; a weak D match, TRBD2 (7 bases). CDR3 length equals 16 residues. The V end lost 4 bases, the J end lost 3 bases, and 17 bases lay between the germline ends. Germline lookup yields CDR1 MRHNA and CDR2 SNTAGT. CDR3 sequence: CASSVTAGAGTDTQYF. In DNA form, the CDR3 reads TGTGCCAGCAGTGTTACCGCGGGGGCCGGTACAGATACGCAGTATTTT.

The chain carries TRBV4-1 and TRBJ1-2; TRBD1 aligns across 7 bases. V lost 0 bases to trimming and J lost 6 bases; unmatched junction nucleotides: 16. The germline CDR1 and CDR2 sequences are MGHRA and YSYEKL. The CDR3 has 18 residues. The CDR3 DNA reads as TGCGCCAGCAGCCAAGAGCCCTCAGGGGGAGGCCAGGGAGATGGCTACACCTTC. Its protein product is CASSQEPSGGGQGDGYTF.

The chain is built from TRBV10-2 and TRBJ1-4; D not certain. Germline V CDR1 and CDR2: WSHSY, SAAADI. Trimming cost V 4 bases and J 5 bases, with 8 bases left between them. This CDR3 contains 13 residues. The CDR3 is CASSGTSNEKLFF. CDR3 in DNA: TGCGCCAGCAGTGGAACATCAAATGAAAAACTGTTTTTT.